This section outlines one TCR beta chain sequence together with its context. Its antigen specificity is not known. Per-nucleotide qualities are absent, and no much larger clonotype sits a single base away. TCRbeta CDR3 regions were amplified from genomic DNA using the immunoSEQ Assay, a bias-controlled multiplex PCR. The authors' analysis ran thus. The number of nucleated cells in each sample was estimated from the amplification of reference gene primers within the assay. Sequence reads were collapsed and filtered to measure the absolute abundance of every unique TCRbeta CDR3 rearrangement. Productive Simpson clonality was computed per sample as the square root of Simpson's diversity index over productive rearrangements. TCRdb re-hosts the immuneACCESS table, in-frame sequences only. Its copies lack some clones; in the studies checked, an unresolved V gene accounts for under half of them, and the cause for the rest is not known. D and trimming were read from the DNA, whereas the V and J calls and clone size are those reported in that table. Present in this sample are 150,000 to 200,000 clones, 84% of which were seen just once. The ten largest clones add up to about an eighth of the sample.

Participants in the prospective study were enrolled through a virtual design, were aged roughly 18 to 100 years, and lived in approximately 25 United States geographic areas. In the prospective study, participants were assigned to cohorts based on the clinical history participants reported in a screening survey and a study questionnaire. Recovered participants in ImmuneRACE Cohort 3 were defined by two consecutive negative NP/OP PCR tests, clearance by a healthcare professional, or resolution of symptoms. In the prospective study, whole blood, serum and a nasopharyngeal or oropharyngeal swab were collected from each participant by mobile phlebotomists. Participants in the prospective study had the option to provide additional blood draws and questionnaires over a 2-month period. Before DNA extraction, prospective study blood samples were shipped either frozen or at room temperature. These data belong to a study of blood T cell repertoires in COVID-19 (dated by TCRdb to about 2020). About the full investigation: Collaborator samples came from the United States, Italy and Spain and covered acute and convalescent phases of COVID-19. The prospective study material was composed of cDNA or gDNA derived from T cells, B-cell-depleted T cells, or PBMCs. Where HLA class I and class II types were available, the types were taken from metadata supplied by the sample provider, not from assay-based typing. Subjects who had been exposed to COVID-19, were actively infected with it, or had recovered from it provided the deeply sampled blood TCRbeta repertoires that made up the dataset. The sample metadata nearly always contained a de-identified subject ID, COVID-19 status, age in years and sex. A freely available public database, intended as a resource for researchers studying the immune response to SARS-CoV-2, is where the repertoires were released. The samples were drawn from the first 160 participants of the ongoing ImmuneRACE study and from 1,254 subjects provided by 6 global collaborators. General findings and caveats noted by the study authors: The quantity of clinical and demographic metadata differed by source and by participant and was supplied without curation.

Sequencing was carried out using PBMCs or T cells enriched from blood (not recorded which). This receptor was taken from a man in his fifties who had recovered from COVID-19.

The CDR3 corresponds to CASSKDGVQETQYF. DNA sequence: TGCGCCAGCAGCAAGGACGGGGTCCAAGAGACCCAGTACTTC. The chain employs TRBV5-1 and TRBJ2-5; tentative D gene TRBD2, with 5 bases matching. The germline V gene encodes CDR1 SGHRS and CDR2 YFSETQ. V is clipped by 4 bases and J by 1 base, and the sequence between their germline boundaries is 11 bases long. The CDR3 sequence holds 14 residues, the cysteine and phenylalanine included. The retained sequence is limited to the CDR3, 42 bases, with the frame set at the first base.